One and the same sample provided the 15 T cell receptor beta chains below, sequenced in a study of shared clonotypes between healthy human individuals. Generated by immunoSEQ multiplex PCR, the TCRdb table keeps only in-frame clones and is missing some. The sample yields a few million clones, 85% to 95% seen once. Specimen: naive CD4+ T cells sorted from blood. The subset here: CD45RA+ positively selected. These receptors were collected from a man between 18 and 29 years old in good health.

V is TRBV18 and J is TRBJ1-2, with TRBD1 matching 7 bases. Germline loops: CDR1 KGHSH, CDR2 LQKENI. The CDR3 totals 16 residues. V dropped 1 base and J dropped 4; count of bases not matched to a gene: 9. CDR3 amino acids: CASSPRTGLEPYGYTF. The CDR3, as DNA: TGTGCCAGCTCACCACGGACAGGACTTGAACCCTATGGCTACACCTTC.

The chain is built from TRBV7-2 and TRBJ2-1; 11 bases agree with TRBD2. With 6 bases clipped from V and 2 bases from J, the junction kept 0 bases outside the gene matches. The CDR3 runs to 14 residues. Germline lookup yields CDR1 SGHTA and CDR2 FQGNSA. In DNA form, the CDR3 reads TGTGCCAGCAGACTAGCGGGAGCCTACAATGAGCAGTTCTTC. Translated: CASRLAGAYNEQFF.

Remarks on this clone: Other DNA sequences in this sample translate to the same CDR3. The chain uses TRBV18 and TRBJ2-7; tentative D call: TRBD1 (6 bases). This CDR3 has 14 amino acids. Germline CDR1 is KGHSH and CDR2 is LQKENI. V lost 1 base to trimming and J lost 1 base, with 8 bases between them. The CDR3 loop reads CASSPRQGSYEQYF. The DNA of the CDR3 is TGTGCCAGCTCACCACGGCAGGGGTCCTACGAGCAGTACTTC.

In its sample, this clone was seen once. The rearrangement links TRBV18 to TRBJ2-2; 7 bases are a match to TRBD2. With 7 bases clipped from V and 2 bases from J, the junction kept 7 bases outside the gene matches. The CDR3 runs 15 residues. Germline CDR1 and CDR2: KGHSH and LQKENI. The CDR3 nucleotides are TGTGCCAGCTACTCTAGCGGACTAAACACCGGGGAGCTGTTTTTT. Its protein is CASYSSGLNTGELFF.

This clone was detected only a few times. The chain links TRBV6-1 to TRBJ2-7; D remains ambiguous. The V end was cut by 6 bases, the J end by 0 bases, with 15 bases between. The V gene's germline CDR1 is MNHNS and CDR2 SASEGT. The CDR3 contains 15 residues. The CDR3 nucleotides are TGTGCCAGCAGCTTACAAGGTTTATTCTCCTACGAGCAGTACTTC. Translated: CASSLQGLFSYEQYF.

V gene TRBV28 combines with J gene TRBJ1-2, with TRBD1 identical over 9 bases. The CDR3 runs 15 residues. The germline CDR1 and CDR2 sequences are MDHEN and SYDVKM. V was clipped by 1 base and J by 2 bases; unmatched bases: 2. CDR3 DNA sequence: TGTGCCAGCAGTTTATCGGGACAGGGCAACTATGGCTACACCTTC. Translation: CASSLSGQGNYGYTF.

The rearrangement uses TRBV18 and TRBJ2-5; D may be TRBD2 (5 bases). Germline CDR1 reads KGHSH; CDR2 reads LQKENI. The ends were cut back, 2 bases at V and 3 bases at J, with 16 bases in the middle. This CDR3 comprises 16 residues. The CDR3 DNA reads TGTGCCAGCTCACCATACCGAGCGGAGATGGAAGAGACCCAGTACTTC. This gives the protein CASSPYRAEMEETQYF.

This chain uses TRBV29-1 with TRBJ2-1, with 11 bases that match TRBD1. The V gene's germline CDR1 is SQVTM and CDR2 ANQGSEA. The CDR3 is 16 residues long. V lost 6 bases to trimming and J lost 1 base; unmatched junction nucleotides: 8. The DNA for the CDR3 is TGCAGCGTCCTGCACCGGGACAGGGGGTCCTACAATGAGCAGTTCTTC. Residues: CSVLHRDRGSYNEQFF.

The chain joins TRBV27 to TRBJ2-7, with TRBD1 matching 8 bases. V was clipped by 8 bases and J by 0 bases; unmatched bases: 6. The germline gives CDR1 MNHEY, CDR2 SMNVEV (reference sequence). The CDR3 has 14 residues. The CDR3 region is CASFRGQGSYEQYF. The CDR3 DNA reads as TGTGCCAGCTTTCGAGGACAGGGCTCCTACGAGCAGTACTTC.

The genes are TRBV7-9 and TRBJ2-7, with D perhaps matching TRBD1 (5 bases). The CDR3 is 14 amino acids. The germline CDR1 and CDR2 sequences are SEHNR and FQNEAQ (reference sequence). The germline V and J ends were trimmed by 8 bases and 0 bases, with 14 bases remaining between them. The CDR3 region has the DNA TGTGCCAGCGCAGGGCAGGGAAGCTCCTACGAGCAGTACTTC. It is translated as CASAGQGSSYEQYF.

As regards this clone: The identical CDR3 is also encoded by other nucleotide sequences in the sample. The rearrangement joins TRBV18 to TRBJ2-3; 7 positions match TRBD2. The CDR3 covers 14 residues. Germline V CDR1 and CDR2: KGHSH, LQKENI. V trimming: 3 bases; J trimming: 2 bases; junction bases outside the gene matches: 2. The CDR3 DNA reads TGTGCCAGCTCACCGAGCGGGGACACAGATACGCAGTATTTT. Its protein product is CASSPSGDTDTQYF.

The chain joins TRBV4-2 to TRBJ2-5; 10 bases are a match to TRBD2. Germline values: CDR1 LGHNA, CDR2 YNFKEQ. CDR3 length: 18 residues. The trim removed 0 bases at V and 1 base at J, leaving 8 bases unmatched. The chain's CDR3 is CASSQEGATSGAQETQYF. The CDR3 DNA reads as TGTGCCAGCAGCCAAGAGGGGGCAACTAGCGGGGCCCAAGAGACCCAGTACTTC.

The chain couples TRBV7-9 to TRBJ2-3; 9 bases line up with TRBD2. Germline V gene sequence: CDR1 SEHNR, CDR2 FQNEAQ (reference sequence). The V segment lost 0 bases and the J segment 4 bases; nucleotides outside the gene matches: 2. CDR3 length: 15 residues. The CDR3, as DNA: TGTGCCAGCAGCTTAGCTAGCGGGAGCGCAGATACGCAGTATTTT. It specifies CASSLASGSADTQYF.

This clone has just one count. The sample carries other DNA sequences with the same CDR3. This rearrangement joins TRBV2 to TRBJ1-3; maybe TRBD1 (5 bases). V shed 6 bases and J shed 0 bases, with 9 bases lying between them. In germline, CDR1 is SNHLY, CDR2 FYNNEI. This CDR3 region has 14 residues. CDR3 residues: CASRTGSSGNTIYF. CDR3 sequence (DNA): TGTGCCAGCAGAACAGGTTCCTCTGGAAACACCATATATTTT.

The V and J genes are TRBV10-3 and TRBJ2-5, with 8 bases identical to TRBD1. After removal of 4 bases from V and 2 bases from J, the junction contained 6 bases not matched to a gene. This CDR3 comprises 15 residues. Looked up from germline, CDR1 is ENHRY and CDR2 is SYGVKD. CDR3 nucleotide sequence: TGTGCCATCAGTGTCCGGACAGGGACTCAAGAGACCCAGTACTTC. This encodes CAISVRTGTQETQYF.